Included here is one T cell receptor (beta chain) sequence, with context. Alongside a J-beta primer mix, a sample-barcoded 5' primer served in a second PCR lasting roughly 7 to 12 cycles. MiXCR, run by TCRdb on the 5' RACE reads, gives a single entry per CDR3 protein. The profile covers 450,000 to 700,000 distinct CDR3 sequences, with 25% to 30% appearing a single time and about a fifth taken by the ten largest. Drawing of peripheral blood yielded about 10 milliliters from each donor. In germline, CDR1 is SGHTA, CDR2 FQGNSA. Trimming removed 0 bases at V and 3 bases at J, with 12 bases between. The CDR3 is 16 residues long. This sample is drawn from a study of blood T cells in healthy people across ages.

The sequence was obtained from a woman between 65 and 79 years old in good health. The sample comprised blood. The rearrangement uses TRBV7-2 and TRBJ1-5; D possibly corresponds to TRBD1 (5 bases). The CDR3 spells CASSLALGVSNQPQHF. The DNA of the CDR3 is TGTGCCAGCAGCTTAGCGCTAGGGGTATCCAATCAGCCCCAGCATTTT.